This T cell receptor (beta chain) stems from a study of PD-1 blockade in classical Hodgkin lymphoma. The time point denotes: cycle 4 day 1 (C4D1), after less than seven weeks of nivolumab. All patients relapsed after autologous stem cell transplantation, and brentuximab vedotin exposure varied. Purified CD4+ T cells were obtained from thawed PBMCs through magnetic negative selection. Trimming took off 0 bases at V and 7 bases at J, with 10 bases between the two ends. This CDR3 has 15 residues. CDR1 and CDR2 (germline): MNHNY, SVGAGI (reference sequence). Assay used: immunoSEQ multiplex PCR; TCRdb lists only in-frame clones, some missing. Found here are around 26,000 clones, around 86% of them singletons; the top ten hold over 3%.

The TCR sequence derives from a human donor with classical Hodgkin lymphoma. The sequencing used CD4+ T cells from blood, collected before the fourth cycle of nivolumab. The chain combines TRBV6-6 with TRBJ1-6; tentatively, D is TRBD1 (6 bases). This CDR3 reads CASSYSTGGNSPLHF. CDR3 DNA: TGTGCCAGCAGTTACTCGACAGGTGGAAATTCACCCCTCCACTTT.